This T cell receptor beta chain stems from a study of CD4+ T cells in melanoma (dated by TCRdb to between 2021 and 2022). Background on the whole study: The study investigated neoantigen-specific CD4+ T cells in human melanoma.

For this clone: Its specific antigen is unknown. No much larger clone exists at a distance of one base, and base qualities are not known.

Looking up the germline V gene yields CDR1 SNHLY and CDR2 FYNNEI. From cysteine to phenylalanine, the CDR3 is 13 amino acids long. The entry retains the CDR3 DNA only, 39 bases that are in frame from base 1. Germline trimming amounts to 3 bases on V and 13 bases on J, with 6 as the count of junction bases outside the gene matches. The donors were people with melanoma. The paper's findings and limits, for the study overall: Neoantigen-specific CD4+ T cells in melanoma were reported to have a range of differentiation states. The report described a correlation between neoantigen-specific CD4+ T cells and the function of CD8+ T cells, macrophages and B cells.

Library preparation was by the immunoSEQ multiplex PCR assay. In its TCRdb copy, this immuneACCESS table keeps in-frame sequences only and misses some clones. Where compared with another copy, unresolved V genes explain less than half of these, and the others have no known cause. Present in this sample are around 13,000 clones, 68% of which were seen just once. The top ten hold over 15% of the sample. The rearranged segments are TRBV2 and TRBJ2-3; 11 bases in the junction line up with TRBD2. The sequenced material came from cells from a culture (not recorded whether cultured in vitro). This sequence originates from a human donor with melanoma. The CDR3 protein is CASSEISGGAEYF. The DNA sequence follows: TGTGCCAGCAGTGAGATTAGCGGGGGGGCGGAGTATTTT. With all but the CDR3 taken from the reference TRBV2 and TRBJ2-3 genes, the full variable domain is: EPEVTQTPSHQVTQMGQEVILRCVPISNHLYFYWYRQILGQKVEFLVSFYNNEISEKSEIFDDQFSVERPDGSNFTLKIRSTKLEDSAMYFCASSEISGGAEYFGPGTRLTVL.